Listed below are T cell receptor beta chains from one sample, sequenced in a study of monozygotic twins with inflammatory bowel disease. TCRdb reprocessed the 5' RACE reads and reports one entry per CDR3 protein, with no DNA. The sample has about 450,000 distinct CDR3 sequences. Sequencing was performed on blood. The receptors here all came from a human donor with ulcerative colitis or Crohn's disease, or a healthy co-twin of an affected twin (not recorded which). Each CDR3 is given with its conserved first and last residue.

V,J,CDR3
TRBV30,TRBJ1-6,CAWREGETGNSPLHF
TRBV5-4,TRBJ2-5,CASSFREETQYF
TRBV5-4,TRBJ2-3,CASSLQRGFDGDTQYF
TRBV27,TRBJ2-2,CASSRGTGVFTGELFF
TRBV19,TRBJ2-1,CASTRTSGSFYNEQFF
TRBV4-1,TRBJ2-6,CASSHPGTGVQDSGANVLTF
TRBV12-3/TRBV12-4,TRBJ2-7,CASSPRTGRSGEQYF
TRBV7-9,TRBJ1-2,CASTQGTGQGAGYTF
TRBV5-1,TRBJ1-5,CASSLGTAGTAQHF
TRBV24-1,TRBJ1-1,CATSDPGQKNTEAFF
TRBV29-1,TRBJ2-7,CSVEDLRDEQYF
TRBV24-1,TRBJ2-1,CATSDPSGQGINEQFF